The 8 T cell receptor beta chains reported below all come from one sample, sequenced in a study of T-cell memory formation after mild COVID-19. From the 5' RACE reads, TCRdb called clonotypes with MiXCR, one entry per CDR3 protein. The sample has about 350,000 distinct CDR3 sequences; roughly an eighth are singletons. Input material: PBMCs or a T cell subset sorted from them (not recorded which). These receptors were taken from a young man who had mild COVID-19 (a few samples of this study predate the infection). Cell type and time point are not known.

The rearrangement uses TRBV20-1 and TRBJ1-6; D remains ambiguous. The CDR3 loop spans 13 amino acids. Germline loops: CDR1 DFQATT, CDR2 SNEGSKA (reference sequence). Trimming cost V 4 bases and J 9 bases, with 13 bases left between them. In DNA form, the CDR3 reads TGCAGTGCTACGATACCGGGTACTTCACCCCTCCACTTT. It encodes CSATIPGTSPLHF.

This clonotype has just a few counts. The chain recombines TRBV4-3 with TRBJ2-7; 8 bases are shared with TRBD1. J lost 4 bases, V lost 3 bases, and 11 bases had no gene match. CDR3 length: 16 residues. The germline CDR1 and CDR2 sequences are LGHNA and YSLEER. CDR3 amino acids: CASSQTLDRVLYEQYF. The CDR3 DNA is TGCGCCAGCAGCCAGACTTTGGACAGGGTACTGTACGAGCAGTACTTC.

The V and J genes are TRBV6-5 and TRBJ1-5; D is ambiguous. The V end was cut by 0 bases, the J end by 9 bases, with 12 bases between. In germline, CDR1 is MNHEY, CDR2 SVGAGI. The CDR3 is 14 residues long. The DNA of the CDR3 is TGTGCCAGCAGTTACTCGGACGGGGTAGGGCCCCAGCATTTT. Protein product: CASSYSDGVGPQHF.

DNA for the CDR3: TGTGCCAGCGGCGGGACAGGCAATCAGCCCCAGCATTTT. This sequence encodes CASGGTGNQPQHF. The rearrangement joins TRBV2 to TRBJ1-5; 7 bases are shared with TRBD1. J was trimmed by 2 bases and V by 8 bases; bases with no gene match: 3. This CDR3 region has 13 residues. Per the germline V gene, CDR1 is SNHLY and CDR2 is FYNNEI.

This clonotype has only a few counts. The rearrangement uses TRBV21-1 and TRBJ2-7; the D call of TRBD1 is as the table states it, not checked on the DNA. TRBV21-1 is a pseudogene. The CDR3 has 11 amino acids. In nucleotides, the CDR3 is TGTGGTAAACGGGGGGGGATCGAGCAGTACGTC. Amino acid sequence: CGKRGGIEQYV.

This clonotype has only a few counts. The V gene is TRBV20-1, the J gene TRBJ2-3, with D uncertain. Trimming took 3 bases from V and 2 from J, leaving 3 bases between them. This CDR3 has 11 residues. CDR1 and CDR2 (germline): DFQATT, SNEGSKA (reference sequence). The DNA of the CDR3 is TGCAGTGCTAGTCTCACAGATACGCAGTATTTT. It codes for CSASLTDTQYF.

The rearrangement joins TRBV4-2 to TRBJ2-5; D is uncertain. The germline gives CDR1 LGHNA, CDR2 YNFKEQ. The CDR3 spans 13 residues. The V and J ends lost 1 base and 3 bases respectively, with 6 bases between them. As DNA, the CDR3 is TGTGCCAGCAGCCAAGGGGCGGAAGAGACCCAGTACTTC. Its protein is CASSQGAEETQYF.

The CDR3 sequence: CASSPKSGPGQGENSNTGELFF. CDR3 nucleotides: TGTGCCAGCAGCCCCAAGTCCGGTCCGGGACAGGGGGAAAATTCGAACACCGGGGAGCTGTTTTTT. The V call is TRBV11-3, the J call TRBJ2-2, with 11 bases aligning to TRBD1. The CDR3 totals 22 residues. Germline CDR1 is SGHNT and CDR2 is YENEEA. J lost 0 bases, V lost 5 bases, and 20 bases had no gene match.